This T cell receptor (beta chain) was observed in a study of T cell responses to AZD1222 COVID-19 vaccine. Study outcomes and limitations: Seropositive AZD1222 recipients at baseline numbered only five or six.

Clones were sequenced by immunoSEQ multiplex PCR, and TCRdb holds only the in-frame ones, with some missing. The table has some 88,000 clones, about nine tenths seen once. Trimming shortened V by 2 bases and J by 5 bases, and 12 bases separated the two germline ends. Germline V gives CDR1 MNHEY, CDR2 SMNVEV (reference sequence). The CDR3 has 14 amino acids. This clone was seen once. Its antigen is unknown. The chain links TRBV27 to TRBJ2-5; a possible D gene is TRBD2 (5 bases). The clonotype comes from an adult who received the AZD1222 COVID-19 vaccine. The input for sequencing was peripheral blood, taken 28 days after the second AZD1222 dose. DNA for the CDR3: TGTGCCAGCAGTTTACGAGGGCAGTGGGAGACCCAGTACTTC. It translates to CASSLRGQWETQYF.